One and the same sample provided the 5 T cell receptor beta chains below, sequenced in a study of OX40 agonist ivuxolimab in advanced cancers. Only in-frame clones appear in the TCRdb table, and some are missing; sequencing was by immunoSEQ multiplex PCR. The data contain approximately 82,000 clones, approximately 95% of them singletons. The input for sequencing was CD4+ or CD8+ T cells sorted from blood, taken in a trial of the OX40 agonist ivuxolimab. These receptors all stem from an adult with an advanced solid tumor such as melanoma, head and neck, liver or kidney cancer.

The gene calls are TRBV19 and TRBJ1-1; unclear D gene. Looked up from germline, CDR1 is LNHDA and CDR2 is SQIVND (reference sequence). This CDR3 contains 13 residues. Trimming pared 3 bases from V and 3 bases from J, leaving 8 bases between. CDR3 amino acids: CASSIQSYTEAFF. Written as DNA, the CDR3 is TGTGCCAGTAGTATTCAGAGTTACACTGAAGCTTTCTTT. The whole variable domain, remainder taken from reference TRBV19 and TRBJ1-1, is DGGITQSPKYLFRKEGQNVTLSCEQNLNHDAMYWYRQDPGQGLRLIYYSQIVNDFQKGDIAEGYSVSREKKESFPLTVTSAQKNPTAFYLCASSIQSYTEAFFGQGTRLTVV.

V usage is TRBV2 and J usage is TRBJ2-3; unclear D gene. The CDR3 length is 9 residues. Per the germline V gene, CDR1 is SNHLY and CDR2 is FYNNEI. The V and J ends lost 8 bases and 7 bases respectively, with 4 bases between them. The DNA for the CDR3 is TGTGCCAGCGACAATACGCAGTATTTT. Its protein product is CASDNTQYF. Together with reference TRBV2 and TRBJ2-3, the CDR3 gives the full variable domain: EPEVTQTPSHQVTQMGQEVILRCVPISNHLYFYWYRQILGQKVEFLVSFYNNEISEKSEIFDDQFSVERPDGSNFTLKIRSTKLEDSAMYFCASDNTQYFGPGTRLTVL.

This clone was recorded a few times. V usage is TRBV6-1 and J usage is TRBJ1-5; the D gene is possibly TRBD1 (5 bases). V shed 1 base and J shed 6 bases, with 13 bases lying between them. From germline, CDR1 is MNHNS and CDR2 SASEGT. The CDR3 runs to 15 residues. The CDR3 sequence: CASSEEGSAGQPQHF. CDR3 in DNA: TGTGCCAGCAGTGAAGAGGGGTCTGCGGGTCAGCCCCAGCATTTT.

The chain recombines TRBV30 with TRBJ2-2, with TRBD1 matching over 9 bases. Trimming took 3 bases from V and 4 from J; bases not matched to a gene: 3. This CDR3 region has 14 residues. Germline V gene lookup returns CDR1 GTSNPN and CDR2 SVGIG (reference sequence). CDR3: CAWRGQGITGELFF. In nucleotides, the CDR3 is TGTGCCTGGAGGGGACAGGGAATCACCGGGGAGCTGTTTTTT.

The chain combines TRBV15 with TRBJ1-4; D is ambiguous. Per germline, CDR1 LNHNV and CDR2 YYDKDF (reference sequence). V lost 2 bases and J lost 2, with 9 bases in between. CDR3 length equals 15 residues. The CDR3 is CATSRPGRTNEKLFF. CDR3 sequence (DNA): TGTGCCACCAGCAGACCTGGGAGGACTAATGAAAAACTGTTTTTT.